This T cell receptor beta chain was observed in a study of shared clonotypes between healthy human individuals. Regarding the study as a whole: Only a few donors were included, so the genetic and exposure-history diversity represented was limited.

After removal of 7 bases from V and 1 base from J, the junction contained 3 bases not matched to a gene. CDR3 length equals 14 residues. The germline CDR1 and CDR2 sequences are SNHLY and FYNNEI. Samples underwent the assay at deep level. The genomic DNA of each subset was split evenly across several immunoSEQ plates. Libraries were prepared by immunoSEQ multiplex PCR; TCRdb keeps only in-frame clonotypes and omits some of them. This sample has roughly 500,000 clones, with 70% to 80% found just once. A remark on this clone: Its antigen is as yet unknown.

Sequencing input: PBMCs. The receptor's source is a woman aged 40 to 55 in good health. Some clones in this sample may be carry-over from other donors' samples. The chain uses TRBV2 and TRBJ2-1; TRBD2 matches at 8 bases. The CDR3 DNA sequence: TGTGCCAGCAACCGCGGGAGGTCCTACAATGAGCAGTTCTTC. This sequence encodes CASNRGRSYNEQFF. Filled out from reference TRBV2 and TRBJ2-1, the complete variable domain reads EPEVTQTPSHQVTQMGQEVILRCVPISNHLYFYWYRQILGQKVEFLVSFYNNEISEKSEIFDDQFSVERPDGSNFTLKIRSTKLEDSAMYFCASNRGRSYNEQFFGPGTRLTVL.